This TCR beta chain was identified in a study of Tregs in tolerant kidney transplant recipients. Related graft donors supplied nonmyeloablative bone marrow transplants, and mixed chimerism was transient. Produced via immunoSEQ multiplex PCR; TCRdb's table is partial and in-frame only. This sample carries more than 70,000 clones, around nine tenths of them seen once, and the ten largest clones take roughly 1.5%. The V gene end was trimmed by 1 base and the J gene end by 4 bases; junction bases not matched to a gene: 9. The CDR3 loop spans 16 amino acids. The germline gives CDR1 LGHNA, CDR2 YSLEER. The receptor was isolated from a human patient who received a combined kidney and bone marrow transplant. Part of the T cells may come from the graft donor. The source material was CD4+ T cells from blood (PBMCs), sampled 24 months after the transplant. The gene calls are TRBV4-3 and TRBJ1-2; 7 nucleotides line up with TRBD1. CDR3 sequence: CASSQGGTVLAYGYTF. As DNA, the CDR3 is TGCGCCAGCAGCCAAGGCGGGACAGTCCTAGCCTATGGCTACACCTTC.